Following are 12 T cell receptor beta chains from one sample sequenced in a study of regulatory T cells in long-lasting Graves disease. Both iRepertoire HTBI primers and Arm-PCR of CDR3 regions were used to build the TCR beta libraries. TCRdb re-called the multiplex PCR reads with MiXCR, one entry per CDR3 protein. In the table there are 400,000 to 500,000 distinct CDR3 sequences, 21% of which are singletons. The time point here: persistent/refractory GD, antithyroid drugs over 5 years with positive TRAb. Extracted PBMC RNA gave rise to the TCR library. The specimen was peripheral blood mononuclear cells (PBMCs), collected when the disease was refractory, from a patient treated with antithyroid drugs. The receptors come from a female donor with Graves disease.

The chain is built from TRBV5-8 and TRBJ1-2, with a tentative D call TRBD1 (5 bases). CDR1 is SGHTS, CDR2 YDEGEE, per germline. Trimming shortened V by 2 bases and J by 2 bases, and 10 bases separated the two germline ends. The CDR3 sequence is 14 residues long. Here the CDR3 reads CASSFTGDNYGYTF. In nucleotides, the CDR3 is TGTGCCAGCAGCTTTACTGGGGACAACTATGGCTACACCTTC. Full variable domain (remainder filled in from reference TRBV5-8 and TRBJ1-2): EAGVTQSPTHLIKTRGQQATLRCSPISGHTSVYWYQQALGLGLQFLLWYDEGEERNRGNFPPRFSGRQFPNYSSELNVNALELEDSALYLCASSFTGDNYGYTFGSGTRLTVV.

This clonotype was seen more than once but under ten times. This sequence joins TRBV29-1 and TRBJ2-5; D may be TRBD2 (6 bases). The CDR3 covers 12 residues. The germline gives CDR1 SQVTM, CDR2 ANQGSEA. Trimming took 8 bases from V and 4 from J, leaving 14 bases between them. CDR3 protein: CSIRDWGETQYF. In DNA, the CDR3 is TGCAGCATCCGGGACTGGGGAGAGACCCAGTACTTC.

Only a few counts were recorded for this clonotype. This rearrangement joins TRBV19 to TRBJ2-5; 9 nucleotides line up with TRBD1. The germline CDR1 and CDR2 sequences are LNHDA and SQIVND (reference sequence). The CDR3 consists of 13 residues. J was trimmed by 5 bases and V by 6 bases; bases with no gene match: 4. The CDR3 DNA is TGTGCCAGTAGCGACAGGGGGATTGAGACCCAGTACTTC. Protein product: CASSDRGIETQYF.

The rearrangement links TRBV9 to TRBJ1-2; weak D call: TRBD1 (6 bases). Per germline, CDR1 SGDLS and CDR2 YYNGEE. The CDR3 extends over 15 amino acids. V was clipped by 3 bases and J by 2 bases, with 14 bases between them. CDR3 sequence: CASSAFTGQNYGYTF. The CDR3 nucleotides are TGTGCCAGCAGCGCTTTTACCGGACAGAACTATGGCTACACCTTC.

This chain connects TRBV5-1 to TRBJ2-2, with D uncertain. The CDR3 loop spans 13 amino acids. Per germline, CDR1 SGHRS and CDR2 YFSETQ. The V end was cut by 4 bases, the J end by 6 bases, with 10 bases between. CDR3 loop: CASSPTGPGELFF. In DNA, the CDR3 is TGCGCCAGCAGCCCAACCGGCCCCGGGGAGCTGTTTTTT.

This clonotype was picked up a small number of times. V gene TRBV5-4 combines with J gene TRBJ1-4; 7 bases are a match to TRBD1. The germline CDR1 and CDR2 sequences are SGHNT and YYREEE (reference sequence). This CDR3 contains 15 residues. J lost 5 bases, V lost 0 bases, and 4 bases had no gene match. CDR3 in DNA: TGTGCCAGCAGCTTGGGGGACAGAGAAAATGAAAAACTGTTTTTT. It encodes CASSLGDRENEKLFF.

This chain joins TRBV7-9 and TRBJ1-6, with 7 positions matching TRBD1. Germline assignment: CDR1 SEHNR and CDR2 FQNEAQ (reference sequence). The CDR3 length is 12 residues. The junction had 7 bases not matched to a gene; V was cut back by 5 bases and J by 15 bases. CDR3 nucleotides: TGTGCCAGCAGCATCGCAGGGGGGAACCTCCACTTT. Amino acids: CASSIAGGNLHF.

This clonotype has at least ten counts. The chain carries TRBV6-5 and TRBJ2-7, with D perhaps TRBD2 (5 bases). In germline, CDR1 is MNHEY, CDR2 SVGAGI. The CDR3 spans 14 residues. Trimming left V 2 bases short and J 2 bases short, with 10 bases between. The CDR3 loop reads CASSYTGSTYEQYF. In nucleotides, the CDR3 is TGTGCCAGCAGTTACACGGGATCTACCTACGAGCAGTACTTC.

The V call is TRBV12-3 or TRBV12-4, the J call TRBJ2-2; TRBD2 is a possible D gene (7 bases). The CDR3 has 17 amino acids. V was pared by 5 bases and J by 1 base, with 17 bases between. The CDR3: CASSPLKGGMNTGELFF. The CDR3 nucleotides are TGTGCCAGCAGTCCCCTAAAGGGGGGGATGAACACCGGGGAGCTGTTTTTT.

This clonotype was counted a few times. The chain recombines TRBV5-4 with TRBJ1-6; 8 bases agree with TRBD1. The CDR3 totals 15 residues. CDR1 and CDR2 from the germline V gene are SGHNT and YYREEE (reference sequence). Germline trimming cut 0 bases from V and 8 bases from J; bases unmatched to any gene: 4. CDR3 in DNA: TGTGCCAGCAGCTTGGGTCCAGGGGGCGATTCACCCCTCCACTTT. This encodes CASSLGPGGDSPLHF.

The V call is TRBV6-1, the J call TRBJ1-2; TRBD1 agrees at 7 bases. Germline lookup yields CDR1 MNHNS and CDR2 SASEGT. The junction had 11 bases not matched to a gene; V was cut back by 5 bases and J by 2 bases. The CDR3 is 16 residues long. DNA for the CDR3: TGTGCCAGCAGTCGAAGCGCCGGGACAGACAACTATGGCTACACCTTC. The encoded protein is CASSRSAGTDNYGYTF.

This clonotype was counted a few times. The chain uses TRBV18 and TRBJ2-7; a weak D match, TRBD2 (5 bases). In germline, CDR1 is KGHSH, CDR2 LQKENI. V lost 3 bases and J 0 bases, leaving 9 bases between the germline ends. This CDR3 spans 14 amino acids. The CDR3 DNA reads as TGTGCCAGCTCACCCGGGATGAGCTCCTACGAGCAGTACTTC. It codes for CASSPGMSSYEQYF.